This T cell receptor (beta chain) was sequenced during a study of blood T cell repertoires in COVID-19. Looking at the study overall: The analysed material was cDNA or gDNA that came from T cells, B-cell-depleted T cells, or PBMCs.

Method: immunoSEQ multiplex PCR; TCRdb's copy keeps in-frame clones and lacks some. The sample contains 110,000 to 150,000 clones, more than 70% of which appear only once. The J segment lost 2 bases and the V segment lost 3 bases, leaving 8 bases of the junction unmatched. CDR3 length: 17 residues. Germline CDR1 is SGHKS and CDR2 is YYEKEE (reference sequence). The study drew participants aged roughly 18 to 95 years from under 30 US areas. The chain recombines TRBV5-5 with TRBJ1-4, with TRBD1 identical over 9 bases. This TCR came from a man aged 35-49 years with acute COVID-19. The sequencing sample was made of PBMCs or T cells enriched from blood (not recorded which). The CDR3 region has the DNA TGTGCCAGCAGCTGGGGGACAGGGAGTCGGACTAATGAAAAACTGTTTTTT. Its translation: CASSWGTGSRTNEKLFF. Full variable domain (remainder filled in from reference TRBV5-5 and TRBJ1-4): DAGVTQSPTHLIKTRGQQVTLRCSPISGHKSVSWYQQVLGQGPQFIFQYYEKEERGRGNFPDRFSARQFPNYSSELNVNALLLGDSALYLCASSWGTGSRTNEKLFFGSGTQLSVL.